This T cell receptor beta chain was sequenced for a study of T cells after yellow fever vaccination. Study results and caveats: Repertoires sorted by FACS could include abundant clonotypes that are contaminants from the bulk population.

This clonotype was seen many times. The antigen is undetermined. From germline, CDR1 is SGHTA and CDR2 FQGNSA. The CDR3 has 14 residues. Trimming left V 3 bases short and J 16 bases short, with 22 bases between. They built TCR cDNA with 5'RACE template switching, a step that put in a universal primer site and UMIs. TCRdb reprocessed the 5' RACE reads with MiXCR, giving one entry per CDR3 protein. The data contain 300,000 to 450,000 distinct CDR3 sequences, 8.1% of them seen just once; the ten biggest clones take up roughly 15%. Source: PBMCs, taken roughly 47 days after the first yellow fever vaccination. The chain recombines TRBV7-2 with TRBJ2-1, with D possibly matching TRBD2 (5 bases). This receptor was taken from a man younger than 30 who received the YFV17D yellow fever vaccine. CDR3 residues: CASSFVTEVEGVFF. CDR3 sequence (DNA): TGTGCCAGCAGCTTTGTAACTGAGGTTGAGGGTGTTTTCTTC.